This entry lists 21 T cell receptor beta chains sequenced from one sample in a study of OX40 agonist ivuxolimab in advanced cancers. Profiled with immunoSEQ multiplex PCR; TCRdb holds only in-frame clones, not every one. The table lists tens of thousands of clones, about 94% of them singletons. The specimen comprised CD4+ or CD8+ T cells sorted from blood, sampled in a trial of the OX40 agonist ivuxolimab. These receptors originate from an adult with an advanced solid tumor such as melanoma, head and neck, liver or kidney cancer.

This clone has more than one count but fewer than ten. The chain carries TRBV9 and TRBJ1-1, with D hard to call. V lost 0 bases, J lost 3 bases, and 12 bases lay in between. CDR3 length: 15 residues. Germline-derived CDR1 and CDR2 are SGDLS and YYNGEE. For the CDR3, the DNA is TGTGCCAGCAGCGTAGAAGGTGCGAGGGACACTGAAGCTTTCTTT. Protein sequence: CASSVEGARDTEAFF.

This clone was counted a single time. The J gene is TRBJ2-1, the V gene TRBV5-4; TRBD2 aligns across 11 bases. V was clipped by 0 bases and J by 4 bases; unmatched bases: 9. Germline V gene data show CDR1 as SGHNT and CDR2 as YYREEE (reference sequence). The CDR3 totals 18 residues. The CDR3 region is CASSLELAGVLGYNEQFF. For the CDR3, the DNA is TGTGCCAGCAGCTTGGAACTAGCGGGAGTCCTTGGATACAATGAGCAGTTCTTC.

The chain recombines TRBV29-1 with TRBJ2-1; 7 bases are shared with TRBD2. J lost 6 bases, V lost 7 bases, and 15 bases had no gene match. The CDR3 extends over 15 amino acids. Germline CDR1 and CDR2: SQVTM and ANQGSEA. The CDR3 protein is CSGGGVAAGSNEQFF. The CDR3 DNA sequence: TGCAGCGGGGGGGGTGTAGCGGCCGGATCCAATGAGCAGTTCTTC.

The CDR3 loop reads CASSLNTNTEAFF. CDR3 nucleotides: TGTGCCAGCAGCTTAAACACAAACACTGAAGCTTTCTTT. The chain uses TRBV11-2 and TRBJ1-1; D not certain. Germline lookup yields CDR1 SGHAT and CDR2 FQNNGV. Trimming stripped 2 bases from V and 2 bases from J, with 6 bases between. The CDR3 consists of 13 residues.

The chain combines TRBV5-1 with TRBJ2-3; D perhaps matches TRBD2 (6 bases). Germline CDR1 is SGHRS and CDR2 is YFSETQ. Between the trimmed V and J ends, which lost 1 base and 4 bases, there was a span of 10 bases. This CDR3 comprises 14 residues. The CDR3 bases are TGCGCCAGCAGCTTGAGGCGGGGACCAGATACGCAGTATTTT. It specifies CASSLRRGPDTQYF.

The chain joins TRBV5-4 to TRBJ2-6; D is unclear. The V gene lost 0 bases and the J gene lost 0 bases, with 7 bases spanning the gap. Germline CDR1 and CDR2: SGHNT and YYREEE (reference sequence). The CDR3 sequence is 16 residues long. The CDR3 DNA sequence: TGTGCCAGCAGCTTGGTGGCCCACTCTGGGGCCAACGTCCTGACTTTC. This sequence encodes CASSLVAHSGANVLTF.

V gene TRBV10-1 combines with J gene TRBJ2-2; D gene ambiguous. Deletions cut 0 bases from V and 4 bases from J, with 0 bases between. In germline, CDR1 is WNHNN, CDR2 SYGVQD (reference sequence). This CDR3 is built from 12 residues. The CDR3 here is CASSESTGELFF. CDR3 coding DNA: TGCGCCAGCAGTGAGTCCACCGGGGAGCTGTTTTTT.

The chain carries TRBV4-1 and TRBJ2-3, with D unresolved. From germline, CDR1 is MGHRA and CDR2 YSYEKL. The CDR3 is made up of 15 amino acids. The germline V and J ends were trimmed by 0 bases and 6 bases, with 13 bases remaining between them. As DNA, the CDR3 is TGCGCCAGCAGCCAAGAAGTCTCCCTTAGGGATACGCAGTATTTT. Its protein product is CASSQEVSLRDTQYF.

J is TRBJ2-2 and V is TRBV11-2, with no clear D. Per the germline V gene, CDR1 is SGHAT and CDR2 is FQNNGV. V was trimmed by 4 bases and J by 0 bases, leaving 15 bases between them. This CDR3 is 17 amino acids long. Here the CDR3 reads CASSSPTGRPNTGELFF. Here the CDR3 DNA reads TGTGCCAGCAGCTCCCCGACTGGGCGACCGAACACCGGGGAGCTGTTTTTT.

The V gene is TRBV11-3, the J gene TRBJ1-2; tentatively, D is TRBD1 (5 bases). Germline V gene lookup returns CDR1 SGHNT and CDR2 YENEEA. This CDR3 contains 14 residues. Deletions cut 5 bases from V and 8 bases from J, with 18 bases between. CDR3 coding DNA: TGTGCCAGCAGCCTCGGACAAAAAGGTGGGGGCTACACCTTC. Encoded protein: CASSLGQKGGGYTF.

In regard to this clone: Other DNA sequences in this sample translate to the same CDR3. The chain uses TRBV6-5 and TRBJ2-3; TRBD2 agrees at 9 bases. After removal of 9 bases from V and 4 bases from J, the junction contained 11 bases not matched to a gene. Germline CDR1 and CDR2: MNHEY and SVGAGI. This CDR3 is built from 15 residues. The CDR3 DNA reads as TGTGCCAGTAGAATAGCGGGAGTCCAGGCAGATACGCAGTATTTT. As protein: CASRIAGVQADTQYF.

This sequence joins TRBV5-1 and TRBJ1-1; the D gene is possibly TRBD1 (5 bases). Per the germline V gene, CDR1 is SGHRS and CDR2 is YFSETQ. This CDR3 contains 17 residues. Trimming took off 0 bases at V and 0 bases at J, with 15 bases between the two ends. The CDR3 sequence is CASSLGGGVNMNTEAFF. The CDR3 nucleotides read TGCGCCAGCAGCTTGGGAGGAGGGGTTAATATGAACACTGAAGCTTTCTTT.

V and J are TRBV7-9 and TRBJ2-7; D is unclear. Trimming stripped 5 bases from V and 0 bases from J, with 11 bases between. Germline V lookup: CDR1 SEHNR, CDR2 FQNEAQ (reference sequence). The CDR3 extends over 14 amino acids. Here the CDR3 reads CASSQPMPSYEQYF. Written as DNA, the CDR3 is TGTGCCAGCAGCCAACCCATGCCCTCCTACGAGCAGTACTTC.

This sequence joins TRBV9 and TRBJ2-1; 15 bases fit TRBD2. V lost 0 bases to trimming and J lost 4 bases; unmatched junction nucleotides: 2. Germline assignment: CDR1 SGDLS and CDR2 YYNGEE. This CDR3 is 17 amino acids long. The CDR3, as DNA: TGTGCCAGCAGCGTAGGGACTAGCGGGAGGGCATACAATGAGCAGTTCTTC. It yields the protein CASSVGTSGRAYNEQFF.

This chain links TRBV2 with TRBJ2-2; D may be TRBD2 (5 bases). Germline V lookup: CDR1 SNHLY, CDR2 FYNNEI. V lost 4 bases to trimming and J lost 0 bases, with 6 bases between them. The CDR3 runs 14 residues. CDR3 nucleotides: TGTGCCAGCAGTGTAGCGCCGAACACCGGGGAGCTGTTTTTT. Amino acid sequence: CASSVAPNTGELFF.

The rearrangement joins TRBV19 to TRBJ1-2; D is unclear. The length of the CDR3 is 13 residues. Between the trimmed V and J ends, which lost 3 bases and 2 bases, there was a span of 7 bases. Germline CDR1 and CDR2: LNHDA and SQIVND (reference sequence). Here the CDR3 DNA reads TGTGCCAGTAGTATTGCGCAGAACTATGGCTACACCTTC. It specifies CASSIAQNYGYTF.

The chain has TRBV19 and TRBJ1-1; D gene ambiguous. Germline V gives CDR1 LNHDA, CDR2 SQIVND (reference sequence). V lost 4 bases to trimming and J lost 0 bases, with 6 bases between them. This CDR3 contains 13 residues. DNA of the CDR3: TGTGCCAGTAGTAGCGGATTGAACACTGAAGCTTTCTTT. It specifies CASSSGLNTEAFF.

The J gene is TRBJ1-2, the V gene TRBV5-1; no reliable D call. The germline V gene has CDR1 SGHRS and CDR2 YFSETQ. V was shortened by 0 bases and J by 0 bases, with 3 bases between the two germline ends. The CDR3 is 13 residues long. This chain's CDR3 is CASSLGTNYGYTF. As DNA, the CDR3 is TGCGCCAGCAGCTTGGGCACTAACTATGGCTACACCTTC.

About this clone: A junction boundary mismatches the germline segment, possibly from a read error. This rearrangement joins TRBV2 to TRBJ2-7; 9 positions agree with TRBD2. This CDR3 is built from 11 residues. Germline loops: CDR1 SNHLY, CDR2 FYNNEI. The CDR3: CASTPGSGSFF. The CDR3 DNA reads TGTGCCAGCACCCCGGGTAGCGGGAGTTTCTTC. The complete variable domain, with remaining parts taken from reference TRBV2 and TRBJ2-7, reads EPEVTQTPSHQVTQMGQEVILRCVPISNHLYFYWYRQILGQKVEFLVSFYNNEISEKSEIFDDQFSVERPDGSNFTLKIRSTKLEDSAMYFCASTPGSGSFFGPGTRLTVT.

V and J are TRBV30 and TRBJ2-3, with a weak D call TRBD2 (5 bases). V was shortened by 6 bases and J by 2 bases, with 12 bases between the two germline ends. The length of the CDR3 is 13 residues. Germline-derived CDR1 and CDR2 are GTSNPN and SVGIG (reference sequence). CDR3 in DNA: TGTGCCTGTGGAAGCGGAGCCACAGATACGCAGTATTTT. Translating it yields CACGSGATDTQYF.

This clone appeared once. For the CDR3, the DNA is TGTGCCAGCAGTGAAGCGCTCGGCCAGGGCATCAGTGAAAAACTGTTTTTT. It specifies CASSEALGQGISEKLFF. The genes are TRBV6-1 and TRBJ1-4; D may be TRBD1 (5 bases). The V end lost 0 bases, the J end lost 7 bases, and 18 bases lay between the germline ends. From germline, CDR1 is MNHNS and CDR2 SASEGT. This CDR3 has 17 residues.